This T cell receptor (beta chain) was sequenced during a study of blood T cell repertoires in COVID-19. Produced via immunoSEQ multiplex PCR; TCRdb's table is partial and in-frame only. The table shows 270,000 or so clones, with about nine tenths occurring only once. Trimming took 9 bases from V and 2 from J, leaving 17 bases between them. CDR1 and CDR2 from the germline V gene are LNHNV and YYDKDF (reference sequence). This CDR3 is built from 14 residues. V is TRBV15 and J is TRBJ2-7, with a tentative D call TRBD2 (6 bases). Sequencing used peripheral blood. The receptor was isolated from a woman in her 30s with COVID-19, enrolled during active disease. CDR3: CATRRGTATYEQYF. The CDR3 region has the DNA TGTGCCACTCGCCGAGGGACTGCTACCTACGAGCAGTACTTC.